This is a list of T cell receptor beta chains from one sample in a study of Ad26.COV2.S vaccination and SARS-CoV-2 variants. Method: immunoSEQ multiplex PCR; TCRdb's copy keeps in-frame clones and lacks some. The sample includes 300,000 to 400,000 clones, around 89% of them seen just once. The starting material was peripheral blood, obtained in a trial of Ad26.COV2.S vaccine versus placebo. These receptors originate from a person aged 18-60 years who received the Ad26.COV2.S COVID-19 vaccine or a placebo. The CDR3 runs from the conserved cysteine through the conserved F or W. Fields, in order: clone size, J gene, V gene, D gene, CDR3 protein, CDR3 DNA. A D gene is named only where the DNA matches it firmly. Not every row has a clone size; where given, it reads once, few, many or a size class.

>.|TRBJ1-6|TRBV3-1/TRBV3-2|TRBD1
CASSQSFNRQGARTPLHF
TGTGCCAGCAGCCAATCTTTTAATCGACAGGGGGCGAGGACACCCCTCCACTTT
>.|TRBJ1-3|TRBV3-1/TRBV3-2|.
CASSQEVPVSGPSGNTIYF
TGTGCCAGCAGCCAAGAGGTTCCTGTGTCTGGGCCCTCTGGAAACACCATATATTTT
>.|TRBJ1-3|TRBV6-6|.
CASSPRSAPTSGNTIYF
TGTGCCAGCAGTCCGCGGTCAGCCCCCACCTCTGGAAACACCATATATTTT
>.|TRBJ2-7|TRBV6-5|TRBD2
CASTPGASGSYEQYF
TGTGCCAGCACCCCCGGGGCTAGCGGGAGTTACGAGCAGTACTTC
>.|TRBJ2-2|TRBV7-3|TRBD2
CASSLTGLAGGRSTGELFF
TGTGCCAGCAGCTTAACCGGTCTGGCGGGGGGGCGGAGCACCGGGGAGCTGTTTTTT
>once|TRBJ1-2|TRBV27|TRBD1
CASSRTGPYGYTF
TGTGCCAGCAGCAGGACAGGCCCCTATGGCTACACCTTC
>.|TRBJ2-1|TRBV4-3|TRBD2
CASSQGFGTSVYNEQFF
TGCGCCAGCAGCCAGGGTTTCGGGACTAGTGTCTACAATGAGCAGTTCTTC
>once|TRBJ2-7|TRBV25-1|.
CASSEYREQYF
TGTGCCAGCAGTGAATATCGCGAGCAGTACTTC
>.|TRBJ1-2|TRBV19|.
CASNFLANYGYTF
TGTGCCAGTAATTTTTTAGCTAACTATGGCTACACCTTC
>once|TRBJ1-2|TRBV6-2/TRBV6-3|.
CASSETLYGYTF
TGTGCCAGCAGTGAGACACTCTATGGCTACACCTTC
>few|TRBJ2-1|TRBV27|TRBD2
CASSFMGGDEQFF
TGTGCCAGCAGTTTTATGGGGGGGGATGAGCAGTTCTTC
>once|TRBJ2-7|TRBV6-5|TRBD2
CASSSPGLATYEQYF
TGTGCCAGCAGTTCCCCGGGACTAGCGACCTACGAGCAGTACTTC
>.|TRBJ1-2|TRBV19|.
CASSMEGYNYGYTF
TGTGCCAGTAGTATGGAGGGTTATAACTATGGCTACACCTTC
>.|TRBJ2-3|TRBV5-1|TRBD1
CASSMGQGGTDTQYF
TGCGCCAGCAGCATGGGACAGGGGGGCACAGATACGCAGTATTTT
>.|TRBJ2-7|TRBV9|TRBD2
CASSRGLAYYEQYF
TGTGCCAGCAGCAGGGGACTAGCGTACTACGAGCAGTACTTC
>.|TRBJ1-6|TRBV29-1|.
CSVARNSNSPLHF
TGCAGCGTTGCTCGGAATAGCAATTCACCCCTCCACTTT
>.|TRBJ1-3|TRBV28|.
CASSLMYSSSGNTIYF
TGTGCCAGCAGTTTGATGTATTCGAGCTCTGGAAACACCATATATTTT
>.|TRBJ2-7|TRBV28|.
CASLTGGPGDEQYF
TGTGCCAGCCTGACGGGAGGCCCAGGGGACGAGCAGTACTTC
>few|TRBJ1-5|TRBV6-5|.
CASSYGRNNQPQHF
TGTGCCAGCAGTTACGGGCGGAACAATCAGCCCCAGCATTTT
>.|TRBJ1-4|TRBV30|.
CAWSAADTNEKLFF
TGTGCCTGGAGTGCGGCGGATACTAATGAAAAACTGTTTTTT
>.|TRBJ2-3|TRBV4-3|TRBD2
CASSQGAWEGRPDTQYF
TGCGCCAGCAGCCAAGGGGCGTGGGAGGGCCGACCAGATACGCAGTATTTT
>.|TRBJ2-5|TRBV7-9|TRBD1
CASSPGTGRRATQYF
TGTGCCAGCAGCCCGGGGACAGGGAGGCGTGCGACCCAGTACTTC
>.|TRBJ2-3|TRBV7-9|TRBD2
CASSPKTSGGTDTQYF
TGTGCCAGCAGTCCCAAGACTAGCGGGGGGACAGATACGCAGTATTTT
>.|TRBJ2-2|TRBV2|.
CASSEQPMNTGELFF
TGTGCCAGCAGTGAGCAGCCCATGAACACCGGGGAGCTGTTTTTT
>.|TRBJ2-2|TRBV6-5|.
CASTRAQTGELFF
TGTGCCAGCACCCGGGCCCAAACCGGGGAGCTGTTTTTT
>.|TRBJ1-1|TRBV14|.
CASSQDSGGGRGAFF
TGTGCCAGCAGCCAAGATTCCGGGGGTGGGCGAGGAGCTTTCTTT
>.|TRBJ1-5|TRBV30|.
CAWSVKYDSRNQPQHF
TGTGCCTGGAGTGTAAAGTATGACAGCCGCAATCAGCCCCAGCATTTT
>.|TRBJ1-2|TRBV7-3|.
CASSPYRNYGYTF
TGTGCCAGCAGCCCCTACAGAAATTATGGCTACACCTTC
>.|TRBJ2-3|TRBV6-2/TRBV6-3|.
CASSYTRGRTTDTQYF
TGTGCCAGCAGTTATACTCGGGGGAGAACTACAGATACGCAGTATTTT
>.|TRBJ2-2|TRBV5-1|.
CASSLVPDTGELFF
TGCGCCAGCAGCTTGGTCCCCGACACCGGGGAGCTGTTTTTT
>few|TRBJ2-5|TRBV7-2|.
CASSFQETQYF
TGTGCCAGCAGCTTCCAAGAGACCCAGTACTTC
>.|TRBJ1-1|TRBV28|TRBD1
CASRGRQGAVTEAFF
TGTGCCAGCAGGGGTCGACAGGGGGCGGTCACTGAAGCTTTCTTT
>once|TRBJ1-3|TRBV18|TRBD1
CASSPSQGGLSGNTIYF
TGTGCCAGCTCACCAAGTCAGGGGGGGCTCTCTGGAAACACCATATATTTT
>.|TRBJ2-2|TRBV5-1|.
CASSLALDTGELFF
TGCGCCAGCAGCTTGGCCCTAGATACCGGGGAGCTGTTTTTT
>.|TRBJ2-3|TRBV10-3|.
CAISEGGRTADTQYF
TGTGCCATCAGTGAAGGAGGACGGACCGCAGATACGCAGTATTTT
>.|TRBJ2-7|TRBV12-5|.
CASGLGYSGAGYEQYF
TGTGCTAGTGGTTTGGGATACTCAGGGGCCGGCTACGAGCAGTACTTC
>once|TRBJ2-7|TRBV6-1|.
CATKQGGDSYEQYF
TGTGCCACCAAACAGGGCGGGGACTCCTACGAGCAGTACTTC
>.|TRBJ1-3|TRBV4-3|TRBD1
CASSQEDRAGNTIYF
TGCGCCAGCAGCCAAGAGGACAGGGCTGGAAACACCATATATTTT
>.|TRBJ2-7|TRBV18|TRBD1
CASSPETGGEQYF
TGTGCCAGCTCACCCGAGACAGGGGGCGAGCAGTACTTC
>.|TRBJ1-2|TRBV6-5|TRBD1
CASRRDTGTGYGYTF
TGTGCCAGCAGAAGAGATACCGGGACAGGTTATGGCTACACCTTC
>.|TRBJ2-7|TRBV29-1|.
CSVAQDTYEQYF
TGCAGCGTTGCGCAGGACACTTACGAGCAGTACTTC
>.|TRBJ1-5|TRBV9|.
CASSPRDNPYQPQHF
TGTGCCAGCAGCCCTCGGGACAATCCATATCAGCCCCAGCATTTT
>.|TRBJ1-1|TRBV9|.
CASSARSGTEAFF
TGTGCCAGCAGCGCCCGTTCGGGCACTGAAGCTTTCTTT
>.|TRBJ1-5|TRBV10-3|.
CATHSGTGVPDNQPQHF
TGTGCCACGCACTCGGGGACCGGTGTTCCCGACAATCAGCCCCAGCATTTT
>.|TRBJ2-1|TRBV29-1|TRBD2
CSVDGGGASYNEQFF
TGCAGCGTTGATGGCGGGGGGGCTTCCTACAATGAGCAGTTCTTC
>.|TRBJ2-5|TRBV7-9|.
CASSLAGAETQYF
TGTGCCAGCAGCTTAGCAGGGGCGGAGACCCAGTACTTC
>.|TRBJ1-1|TRBV19|TRBD1
CASSIQGANTEAFF
TGTGCCAGTAGTATTCAGGGGGCGAACACTGAAGCTTTCTTT
>.|TRBJ2-7|TRBV29-1|TRBD2
CSVIVGLAGDEQYF
TGCAGCGTCATCGTGGGGCTAGCGGGAGACGAGCAGTACTTC
>.|TRBJ2-7|TRBV5-4|.
CASGPNRDPLKQYF
TGTGCCAGCGGTCCTAACAGGGACCCCCTCAAGCAGTACTTC
>.|TRBJ1-2|TRBV7-9|.
CASSWAETPLFGYTF
TGTGCCAGCAGCTGGGCTGAGACGCCTCTATTCGGCTACACCTTC
>.|TRBJ1-4|TRBV5-4|TRBD1
CASSRTGGERVHEKLFF
TGTGCCAGCAGCCGAACAGGGGGCGAGAGGGTACATGAAAAACTGTTTTTT
>.|TRBJ1-2|TRBV30|.
CAWQDNYGYTF
TGTGCCTGGCAGGACAACTATGGCTACACCTTC
>.|TRBJ2-1|TRBV6-5|TRBD2
CASGRGGLANNEQFF
TGTGCCAGCGGACGGGGAGGACTAGCGAACAATGAGCAGTTCTTC